This TCR beta chain was found in a study of T-cell reconstitution after alpha-beta-depleted transplantation in children. The table lists this clonotype with many counts. CDR3 length equals 13 residues. Deletions cut 3 bases from V and 6 bases from J, with 8 bases between. The germline CDR1 and CDR2 sequences are MGHDK and SYGVNS. Library preparation (for TCRbeta) was performed with unique molecular identifiers. A single record per CDR3 protein comes from TCRdb applying MiXCR to the PCR reads. The sample has hundreds of thousands of distinct CDR3 sequences, over 10% seen once; the top ten hold around 2.2%.

The sequence was obtained from a male patient under 18 who had a stem cell transplant for acute myeloid leukemia, so the T cells may come from the graft donor. The sample consisted of PBMCs, mostly from graft donor cells, taken 360 days after TCRalphabeta/CD19-depleted stem cell transplant. The chain joins TRBV25-1 to TRBJ2-2; maybe TRBD2 (5 bases). The CDR3 DNA sequence: TGTGCCAGCAGTGATCTAGCCGCCGGGGAGCTGTTTTTT. Protein sequence: CASSDLAAGELFF.